The rows below give T cell receptor beta chains drawn from one sample of a study of blood T cell repertoires in COVID-19. Profiling relied on immunoSEQ multiplex PCR, and the TCRdb table lists in-frame clones only, not all of them. Of around 200,000 clones in the sample, about four fifths were seen once. What was sequenced was peripheral blood. The origin of the receptors is a human donor with acute or convalescent COVID-19. The donor label of this sample is uncertain. Both conserved end residues are part of each CDR3. Each record gives: V gene, J gene, D gene, clone size, CDR3 DNA, CDR3 protein. A D gene is named only where the DNA matches it firmly. Size tells how often a clone was seen (once, few, many) or the class of an expanded clone, and some rows leave it out.

v_call: TRBV19
j_call: TRBJ2-6
d_call: TRBD1
clone_size: .
cdr3_nt: TGTGCCAGTACCAATCGAGACAGGGCCGGGGCCAACGTCCTGACTTTC
cdr3_aa: CASTNRDRAGANVLTF

v_call: TRBV5-4
j_call: TRBJ1-3
d_call: .
clone_size: .
cdr3_nt: TGTGCCAGCAGCTTGCAGCGACCCGGCGGTCCTGGAAACACCATATATTTT
cdr3_aa: CASSLQRPGGPGNTIYF

v_call: TRBV30
j_call: TRBJ1-1
d_call: .
clone_size: .
cdr3_nt: TGTGCCTGGGCTGTCGGGGGGCGGTGGACTGAAGCTTTCTTT
cdr3_aa: CAWAVGGRWTEAFF

v_call: TRBV11-2
j_call: TRBJ2-1
d_call: .
clone_size: .
cdr3_nt: TGTGCCAGCAGCACTGGACTGATATACAATGAGCAGTTCTTC
cdr3_aa: CASSTGLIYNEQFF

v_call: TRBV6-1
j_call: TRBJ2-3
d_call: .
clone_size: once
cdr3_nt: TGTGCCAGCAGTGAAGAGCAGGGGAAGACGCAGTATTTT
cdr3_aa: CASSEEQGKTQYF

v_call: TRBV30
j_call: TRBJ1-2
d_call: .
clone_size: .
cdr3_nt: TGTGCCCGGGACCTTCCCTCGCGGGGCTACACCTTC
cdr3_aa: CARDLPSRGYTF

v_call: TRBV27
j_call: TRBJ2-7
d_call: .
clone_size: .
cdr3_nt: TGTGCCAGCAGTTTATCGGAGGTGTACTTC
cdr3_aa: CASSLSEVYF

v_call: TRBV19
j_call: TRBJ1-2
d_call: .
clone_size: .
cdr3_nt: TGTGCCAGTAGTATAGAGACGACAGTCTATGGCTACACCTTC
cdr3_aa: CASSIETTVYGYTF

v_call: TRBV5-1
j_call: TRBJ1-5
d_call: .
clone_size: .
cdr3_nt: TGCGCCAGCAGCTTGGGGACAGCAAGCAATCAGCCCCAGCATTTT
cdr3_aa: CASSLGTASNQPQHF

v_call: TRBV5-6
j_call: TRBJ1-1
d_call: TRBD1
clone_size: .
cdr3_nt: TGTGCCAGCAGCTATAGGACAGGGGCGGGGAACACTGAAGCTTTCTTT
cdr3_aa: CASSYRTGAGNTEAFF

v_call: TRBV30
j_call: TRBJ1-2
d_call: .
clone_size: .
cdr3_nt: TGTGCCTGGAGCGAGGCGGCAGCATATGGCTACACCTTC
cdr3_aa: CAWSEAAAYGYTF

v_call: TRBV6-2/TRBV6-3
j_call: TRBJ1-2
d_call: .
clone_size: once
cdr3_nt: TGTGCCAGCAGTTACACAGATGTTAACTATGGCTACACCTTC
cdr3_aa: CASSYTDVNYGYTF

v_call: TRBV7-9
j_call: TRBJ2-1
d_call: TRBD2
clone_size: .
cdr3_nt: TGTGCCAGCAGCTTAGCGGGGGGGAATGAGCAGTTCTTC
cdr3_aa: CASSLAGGNEQFF

v_call: TRBV3-1/TRBV3-2
j_call: TRBJ1-4
d_call: TRBD1
clone_size: .
cdr3_nt: TGTGCCAGCAGTTACGGGACAGGGCCTAATGAAAAACTGTTTTTT
cdr3_aa: CASSYGTGPNEKLFF

v_call: TRBV19
j_call: TRBJ1-6
d_call: TRBD1
clone_size: .
cdr3_nt: TGTGCCAGTAGTCGCGGGACAGGGGGTCTAATTAATTCACCCCTCCACTTT
cdr3_aa: CASSRGTGGLINSPLHF

v_call: TRBV5-4
j_call: TRBJ2-7
d_call: TRBD2
clone_size: .
cdr3_nt: TGTGCCAGCAGCTTGGAGGGACTAGCATCTTACGAGCAGTACTTC
cdr3_aa: CASSLEGLASYEQYF